The 5 T cell receptor beta chains below come from one sample, sequenced in a study of cytomegalovirus exposure and HLA in healthy donors. The repertoire was sequenced with immunoSEQ multiplex PCR; TCRdb's copy has only in-frame clones and lacks some. The sample carries 100,000 to 120,000 clones, about 85% recorded once. The sequenced material came from PBMCs. The receptors originated from a woman aged 18-29 years in good health and CMV-seropositive.

The V call is TRBV15, the J call TRBJ2-1; D is possibly TRBD2 (6 bases). Trimming cost V 4 bases and J 7 bases, with 20 bases left between them. This CDR3 has 16 amino acids. Germline V gene data show CDR1 as LNHNV and CDR2 as YYDKDF (reference sequence). The CDR3: CATSTYMGRIGNEQFF. The CDR3 DNA sequence: TGTGCCACCAGCACTTACATGGGGAGGATAGGGAATGAGCAGTTCTTC.

The V gene is TRBV4-1, the J gene TRBJ2-2; D perhaps matches TRBD1 (6 bases). The CDR3 is 15 amino acids. Trimming removed 4 bases from V and 0 bases from J, with 9 bases in between. Germline V CDR1 and CDR2: MGHRA, YSYEKL. The CDR3 reads CASSPTGTNTGELFF. The CDR3 region has the DNA TGCGCCAGCAGCCCGACAGGTACGAACACCGGGGAGCTGTTTTTT.

The rearrangement links TRBV10-2 to TRBJ2-3; 7 nucleotides agree with TRBD2. The J segment lost 2 bases and the V segment lost 8 bases, leaving 4 bases of the junction unmatched. The CDR3 is 13 amino acids. Germline CDR1 is WSHSY and CDR2 is SAAADI. CDR3 residues: CASGRLATDTQYF. DNA of the CDR3: TGCGCCAGCGGACGACTAGCCACAGATACGCAGTATTTT.

This chain joins TRBV2 and TRBJ2-5; 10 bases match TRBD2. Near its end, the DNA agrees better with TRBJ2-7, so the J call may be wrong. Germline CDR1 reads SNHLY; CDR2 reads FYNNEI. The CDR3 extends over 21 amino acids. DNA of the CDR3: TGTGCCAGCAGTGATGAGTTTGGCTCGTTTAGCGGGAGGCCCTCTCCCTACGAGCAGTACTTC. It encodes CASSDEFGSFSGRPSPYEQYF.

This chain joins TRBV4-1 and TRBJ1-5; D possibly corresponds to TRBD1 (6 bases). The V end was cut by 1 base, the J end by 4 bases, with 11 bases between. Germline V gene lookup returns CDR1 MGHRA and CDR2 YSYEKL. The CDR3 is 15 residues long. DNA of the CDR3: TGCGCCAGCAGCCAAGTGATACAGGGAAATCAGCCCCAGCATTTT. It is translated as CASSQVIQGNQPQHF.